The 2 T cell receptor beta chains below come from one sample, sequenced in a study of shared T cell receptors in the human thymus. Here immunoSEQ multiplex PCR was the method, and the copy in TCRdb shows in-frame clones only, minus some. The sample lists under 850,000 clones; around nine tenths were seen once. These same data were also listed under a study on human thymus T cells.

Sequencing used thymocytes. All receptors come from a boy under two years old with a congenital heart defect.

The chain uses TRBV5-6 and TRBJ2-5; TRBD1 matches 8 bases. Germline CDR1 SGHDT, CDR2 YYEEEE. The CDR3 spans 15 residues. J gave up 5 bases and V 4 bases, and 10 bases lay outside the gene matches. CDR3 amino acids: CASSRDRKPGETQYF. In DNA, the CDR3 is TGTGCCAGCAGCAGGGACAGGAAGCCCGGGGAGACCCAGTACTTC.

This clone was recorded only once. CDR3 amino acids: CASQSGNATDTQYF. CDR3 coding DNA: TGTGCCAGCCAAAGCGGCAACGCAACAGATACGCAGTATTTT. The chain uses TRBV18 and TRBJ2-3, with D possibly TRBD2 on 5 matching bases. The CDR3 length is 14 residues. Germline loops: CDR1 KGHSH, CDR2 LQKENI. The V end lost 8 bases, the J end lost 3 bases, and 15 bases lay between the germline ends.